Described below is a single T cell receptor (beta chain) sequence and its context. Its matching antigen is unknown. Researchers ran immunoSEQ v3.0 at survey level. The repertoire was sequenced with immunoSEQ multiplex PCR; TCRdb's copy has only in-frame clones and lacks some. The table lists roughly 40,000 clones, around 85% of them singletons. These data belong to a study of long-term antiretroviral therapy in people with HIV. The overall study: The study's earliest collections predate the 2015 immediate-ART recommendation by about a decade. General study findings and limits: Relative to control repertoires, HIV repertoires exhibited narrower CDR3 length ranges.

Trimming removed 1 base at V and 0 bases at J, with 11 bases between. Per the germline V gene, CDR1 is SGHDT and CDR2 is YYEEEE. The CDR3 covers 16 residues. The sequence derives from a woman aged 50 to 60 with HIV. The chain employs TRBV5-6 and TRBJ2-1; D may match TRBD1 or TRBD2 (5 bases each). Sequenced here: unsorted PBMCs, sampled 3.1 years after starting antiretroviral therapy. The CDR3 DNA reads TGTGCCAGCAGCTTGTGGGGACCCCTCTCCTACAATGAGCAGTTCTTC. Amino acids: CASSLWGPLSYNEQFF.